This entry lists 31 T cell receptor beta chains sequenced from one sample in a study of T cells expressing NK-cell markers. TCRdb re-called the 5' RACE reads, yielding one record per CDR3 amino acid sequence without DNA. The table lists some 500,000 distinct CDR3 sequences, with 1.4% to 1.5% in the top ten. The specimen was blood T cells: a sorted CD56 or NKG2C T cell subset, CD4+ or CD8+ T cells, or bulk PBMC T cells (not recorded which). The receptors were sampled from a woman in her fifties or sixties in good health.

CDR3: CASSEASQNEQFF. The V gene is TRBV2, the J gene TRBJ2-1. Germline CDR1 reads SNHLY; CDR2 reads FYNNEI. This CDR3 is 13 amino acids long.

The chain combines TRBV5-1 with TRBJ2-2; TCRdb's assignment of TRBD1 cannot be checked, as there is no DNA. The CDR3 runs 16 residues. The germline CDR1 and CDR2 sequences are SGHRS and YFSETQ. CDR3 residues: CASSLNIGGRTGELFF.

The genes are TRBV6-1 and TRBJ2-5; TCRdb's D call of TRBD2 is untestable without DNA. The CDR3 has 15 amino acids. Germline V lookup: CDR1 MNHNS, CDR2 SASEGT. Here the CDR3 reads CASSREVGTQETQYF.

The V gene is TRBV3-1, the J gene TRBJ2-3; the TCRdb call, TRBD2, lacks DNA for checking. Germline V lookup: CDR1 LGHDT, CDR2 YNNKEL (reference sequence). This CDR3 has 15 residues. CDR3 region: CASSQLLAGTDTQYF.

The chain carries TRBV2 and TRBJ2-3; TCRdb picks TRBD2, but there is no DNA to check that call. The CDR3 spans 14 residues. Germline lookup yields CDR1 SNHLY and CDR2 FYNNEI. The CDR3 region is CASSVSGPPLEVYF.

V usage is TRBV10-2 and J usage is TRBJ2-7; TCRdb picks TRBD2, but there is no DNA to check that call. Per the germline V gene, CDR1 is WSHSY and CDR2 is SAAADI. This CDR3 has 13 amino acids. The CDR3 region is CASSGALSNEQYF.

The rearrangement uses TRBV5-1 and TRBJ2-1. CDR1 is SGHRS, CDR2 YFSETQ, per germline. The CDR3 totals 16 residues. CDR3 region: CASSLVAGNSYNEQFF.

The V gene is TRBV19, the J gene TRBJ2-2; the TRBD2 assignment by TCRdb is unverifiable without DNA. CDR3 length: 16 residues. Per germline, CDR1 LNHDA and CDR2 SQIVND (reference sequence). The chain's CDR3 is CASSRTSGSQTGELFF.

The chain employs TRBV29-1 and TRBJ1-4. Germline lookup yields CDR1 SQVTM and CDR2 ANQGSEA. The CDR3 runs 14 residues. CDR3 residues: CSAYPRETNEKLFF.

V and J are TRBV5-1 and TRBJ2-7; the TCRdb D gene call, TRBD2, has no DNA to confirm it. Germline V gene sequence: CDR1 SGHRS, CDR2 YFSETQ. CDR3 length: 13 amino acids. The CDR3 loop reads CASSLRAAYEQYF.

The chain links TRBV6-2 or TRBV6-3 to TRBJ2-2; TCRdb indicates TRBD2, and absent DNA this call remains unverified. Germline V gene sequence: CDR1 MNHEY, CDR2 SVGEGT. The CDR3 is 17 residues long. The chain's CDR3 is CASSYFLRREQTGELFF.

This rearrangement joins TRBV29-1 to TRBJ2-7; TCRdb gives TRBD2 as the D gene, but with no DNA this cannot be confirmed. This CDR3 has 14 residues. The germline gives CDR1 SQVTM, CDR2 ANQGSEA. The CDR3 is CSVEGLAGLYEQYF.

The V call is TRBV10-2, the J call TRBJ2-6; TCRdb's assignment of TRBD1 cannot be checked, as there is no DNA. This CDR3 region has 14 residues. Germline CDR1 is WSHSY and CDR2 is SAAADI. This CDR3 reads CASSERGRANVLTF.

V and J are TRBV5-1 and TRBJ1-1. Germline loops: CDR1 SGHRS, CDR2 YFSETQ. This CDR3 has 14 residues. CDR3 in amino acids: CASSLEAESSEAFF.

The V and J genes are TRBV24-1 and TRBJ1-5. The CDR3 extends over 14 amino acids. Germline V gene data show CDR1 as KGHDR and CDR2 as SFDVKD. The chain's CDR3 is CATSDFGSGQPQHF.

The chain employs TRBV18 and TRBJ2-1; TCRdb gives TRBD2 as the D gene, but with no DNA this cannot be confirmed. Germline V gene lookup returns CDR1 KGHSH and CDR2 LQKENI. The CDR3 contains 14 residues. CDR3 residues: CASSREGSVNEQFF.

The rearrangement joins TRBV12-3 or TRBV12-4 to TRBJ1-2; checking the TCRdb D call of TRBD1 is not possible without DNA. The CDR3 consists of 11 residues. CDR3 residues: CASTVQGSYTF.

The rearrangement uses TRBV29-1 and TRBJ1-2; the D gene TCRdb calls, TRBD1, cannot be checked with no DNA. The CDR3 consists of 15 residues. Germline CDR1 SQVTM, CDR2 ANQGSEA. The CDR3 spells CSVDLGQGLNYGYTF.

This chain uses TRBV25-1 with TRBJ1-1; TCRdb selects TRBD1, and the lack of DNA leaves this call unchecked. CDR3 length equals 14 residues. Germline assignment: CDR1 MGHDK and CDR2 SYGVNS. The CDR3 is CASSDDSRGAEAFF. Full variable domain (rest looked up from reference TRBV25-1 and TRBJ1-1): EADIYQTPRYLVIGTGKKITLECSQTMGHDKMYWYQQDPGMELHLIHYSYGVNSTEKGDLSSESTVSRIRTEHFPLTLESARPSHTSQYLCASSDDSRGAEAFFGQGTRLTVV.

The V call is TRBV19, the J call TRBJ2-7; the D call from TCRdb, TRBD1, cannot be confirmed without DNA. Per germline, CDR1 LNHDA and CDR2 SQIVND (reference sequence). CDR3 length: 14 amino acids. Here the CDR3 reads CATRGQSKKDEQYF.

The chain couples TRBV20-1 to TRBJ2-3; TCRdb returns TRBD2, unconfirmable since there is no DNA. Germline CDR1 is DFQATT and CDR2 is SNEGSKA (reference sequence). The CDR3 runs to 17 residues. This CDR3 reads CSAPTSGRAGSTDTQYF.

This chain joins TRBV6-5 and TRBJ2-1; TCRdb proposes TRBD2, but this gene call is untestable without DNA. Germline V gives CDR1 MNHEY, CDR2 SVGAGI. This CDR3 is built from 16 residues. CDR3 in amino acids: CASWGRKASGTDEQFF.

The J gene is TRBJ1-1, the V gene TRBV20-1; the D call of TRBD1 rests on TCRdb alone, since no DNA is present to check it. Germline loops: CDR1 DFQATT, CDR2 SNEGSKA (reference sequence). The CDR3 covers 12 residues. The CDR3 sequence: CSFRDRGTEAFF.

The chain combines TRBV20-1 with TRBJ1-2; TCRdb designates TRBD1, a call that cannot be tested without DNA. Germline CDR1 DFQATT, CDR2 SNEGSKA (reference sequence). The CDR3 runs 11 residues. CDR3 region: CSAPLPFGGTF.

The chain combines TRBV5-1 with TRBJ2-1; TCRdb returns TRBD2, unconfirmable since there is no DNA. CDR1 and CDR2 from the germline V gene are SGHRS and YFSETQ. The CDR3 totals 15 residues. The CDR3 region is CASRRREVSYNEQFF.

The chain employs TRBV6-5 and TRBJ2-3. CDR3 size: 14 residues. The germline V gene has CDR1 MNHEY and CDR2 SVGAGI. The CDR3 here is CASSAMQSTDTQYF.

This chain joins TRBV5-1 and TRBJ1-1. The CDR3 has 15 amino acids. CDR1 SGHRS and CDR2 YFSETQ come from the germline V gene. The CDR3 region is CASSLVAGFDTEAFF.

The chain combines TRBV25-1 with TRBJ1-6; TCRdb's D call of TRBD1 is untestable without DNA. CDR1 is MGHDK and CDR2 is SYGVNS in the germline V gene. The CDR3 consists of 17 residues. The CDR3 region is CASSEWAGQANNSPLHF.

V is TRBV7-8 and J is TRBJ2-1. CDR3 length: 16 amino acids. The V gene's germline CDR1 is SGHVS and CDR2 FQNEAQ. CDR3 residues: CASSLQEVPSYNEQFF.

This rearrangement joins TRBV10-3 to TRBJ2-1; TCRdb gives TRBD2 as the D gene, but with no DNA this cannot be confirmed. The CDR3 length is 16 residues. Germline CDR1 and CDR2: ENHRY and SYGVKD. CDR3 amino acids: CAISERTSGRVHEQFF.

This chain connects TRBV6-5 to TRBJ1-5. CDR3 size: 15 residues. CDR1 is MNHEY and CDR2 is SVGAGI in the germline V gene. The CDR3 reads CASSRSGIYNQPQHF.